These 7 T cell receptor beta chains came from one sample sequenced in a study of blood T cell repertoires in COVID-19. Sequencing was performed with immunoSEQ multiplex PCR; in TCRdb, only in-frame clones are kept and a portion is missing. The sample has hundreds of thousands of clones, 75% to 90% seen once; the top ten hold about 2.5%. Sequenced: peripheral blood. These receptors all stem from a man younger than 30 with active or convalescent COVID-19.

The CDR3 nucleotides are TGTGCCAGCAGCCGAAGACCCGGGACAGGGGGCGATAATGGCTACACCTTC. Translating gives CASSRRPGTGGDNGYTF. The chain is built from TRBV7-6 and TRBJ1-2; 12 bases agree with TRBD1. Germline V gene sequence: CDR1 SGHVS, CDR2 FNYEAQ. CDR3 length equals 17 residues. V dropped 5 bases and J dropped 6; count of bases not matched to a gene: 13.

The rearrangement joins TRBV27 to TRBJ2-1; 12 bases agree with TRBD2. This CDR3 has 17 amino acids. Germline CDR1 reads MNHEY; CDR2 reads SMNVEV (reference sequence). The junction had 12 bases not matched to a gene; V was cut back by 5 bases and J by 7 bases. The CDR3, as DNA: TGTGCCAGCAGTCCTAGAACGACTAGCGGGAGCAGAAATGAGCAGTTCTTC. It translates to CASSPRTTSGSRNEQFF.

The gene calls are TRBV2 and TRBJ1-2, with D perhaps TRBD1 (5 bases). This CDR3 is 12 amino acids long. V was cut by 11 bases and J by 4 bases, with 14 bases left in between. The germline gives CDR1 SNHLY, CDR2 FYNNEI. The CDR3 DNA is TGTGCCCCCAGGGAACGGATCTATGGCTACACCTTC. The encoded protein is CAPRERIYGYTF.

J is TRBJ1-2 and V is TRBV7-2; D might be TRBD1 (5 bases). The CDR3 runs 13 residues. The V gene lost 3 bases and the J gene lost 8 bases, with 13 bases spanning the gap. Germline V gene data show CDR1 as SGHTA and CDR2 as FQGNSA. CDR3 loop: CASSFRGAGGYTF. The CDR3, as DNA: TGTGCCAGCAGCTTTCGGGGCGCGGGGGGCTACACCTTC.

The DNA for the CDR3 is TGTGCCAGCAGACGCGCAACTAATGAAAAACTGTTTTTT. As protein: CASRRATNEKLFF. The chain carries TRBV27 and TRBJ1-4, with D hard to call. Germline-derived CDR1 and CDR2 are MNHEY and SMNVEV (reference sequence). Trimming removed 6 bases at V and 0 bases at J, with 5 bases between. The CDR3 totals 13 residues.

In nucleotides, the CDR3 is TGTGCCAGCAGTTTAGCAGGGGGCGGCGAGCAGTACTTC. It codes for CASSLAGGGEQYF. The gene calls are TRBV27 and TRBJ2-7; 8 nucleotides agree with TRBD1. The germline CDR1 and CDR2 sequences are MNHEY and SMNVEV (reference sequence). This CDR3 is built from 13 residues. With V trimmed by 2 bases and J by 6 bases, 3 bases remained unmatched.

The chain is built from TRBV14 and TRBJ2-7; possibly TRBD2 for D (5 bases). This CDR3 is 15 amino acids long. Germline lookup yields CDR1 SGHDN and CDR2 FVKESK. The V and J ends lost 0 bases and 3 bases respectively, with 12 bases between them. The CDR3 DNA reads as TGTGCCAGCAGCCAAGATGGGTTCGGGGACTACGAGCAGTACTTC. Residues: CASSQDGFGDYEQYF. Looking up the rest from reference TRBV14 and TRBJ2-7 gives the full variable domain: EAGVTQFPSHSVIEKGQTVTLRCDPISGHDNLYWYRRVMGKEIKFLLHFVKESKQDESGMPNNRFLAERTGGTYSTLKVQPAELEDSGVYFCASSQDGFGDYEQYFGPGTRLTVT.